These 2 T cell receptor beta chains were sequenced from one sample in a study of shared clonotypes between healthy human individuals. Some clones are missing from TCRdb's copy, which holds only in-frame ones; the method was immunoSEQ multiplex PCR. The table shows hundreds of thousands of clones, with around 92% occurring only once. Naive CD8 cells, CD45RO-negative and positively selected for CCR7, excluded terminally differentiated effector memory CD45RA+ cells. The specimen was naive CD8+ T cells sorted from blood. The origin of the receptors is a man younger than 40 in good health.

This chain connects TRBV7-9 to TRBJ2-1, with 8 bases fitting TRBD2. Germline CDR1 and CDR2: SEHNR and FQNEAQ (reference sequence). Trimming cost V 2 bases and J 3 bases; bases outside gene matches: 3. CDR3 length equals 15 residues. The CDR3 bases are TGTGCCAGCAGCTTACGACTAGCGAGCTACAATGAGCAGTTCTTC. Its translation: CASSLRLASYNEQFF.

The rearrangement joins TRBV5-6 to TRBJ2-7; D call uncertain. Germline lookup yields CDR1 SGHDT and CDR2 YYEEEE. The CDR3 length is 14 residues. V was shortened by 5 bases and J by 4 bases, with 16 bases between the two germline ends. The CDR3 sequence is CASRRQQVGYEQYF. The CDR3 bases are TGTGCCAGCAGGCGCCAACAAGTAGGGTACGAGCAGTACTTC. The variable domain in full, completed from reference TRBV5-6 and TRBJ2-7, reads DAGVTQSPTHLIKTRGQQVTLRCSPKSGHDTVSWYQQALGQGPQFIFQYYEEEERQRGNFPDRFSGHQFPNYSSELNVNALLLGDSALYLCASRRQQVGYEQYFGPGTRLTVT.